This is a list of T cell receptor beta chains from one sample in a study of blood T cell repertoires in COVID-19. TCRdb's copy holds only in-frame clones and misses some; the assay was immunoSEQ multiplex PCR. This table has roughly 250,000 clones, 90% to 95% appearing once. Sequenced: PBMCs or T cells enriched from blood (not recorded which). The receptors stem from a woman aged 18-29 years who had recovered from COVID-19. CDR3s leave out the opening cysteine and the closing phenylalanine or tryptophan. The order of the fields is V gene, D gene, J gene, CDR3 protein. The D gene is left open where the match is weak.

TRBV12-5	-	TRBJ2-2	ASGLGQAGGELF
TRBV27	-	TRBJ2-7	ASTPSGMIYEQY
TRBV12-3/TRBV12-4	-	TRBJ1-4	ASGQGYEKLF
TRBV19	-	TRBJ2-1	ASSNLAMVAYEQF
TRBV5-1	-	TRBJ1-1	ASSFGELNTEAF
TRBV9	-	TRBJ1-2	ASSSQGGRYYYGYT
TRBV18	-	TRBJ1-2	ASSPREVDGYT
TRBV5-1	TRBD1	TRBJ1-4	ASSTGDREKLF
TRBV5-1	-	TRBJ1-1	ASSLRDVATTEAF
TRBV6-5	TRBD2	TRBJ2-7	ASSRLASYEQY
TRBV5-6	TRBD1	TRBJ1-1	ASSLSDREAF
TRBV7-2	TRBD1	TRBJ1-5	ASRQGPYSNQPQH
TRBV24-1	TRBD2	TRBJ2-1	ATSDRTSSYNEQF
TRBV4-3	TRBD1	TRBJ1-5	ASSRTGGFNQPQH
TRBV7-2	TRBD1	TRBJ2-7	ASSSPGQGFSEQY
TRBV5-1	-	TRBJ2-2	ASSLGHFGAGELF
TRBV24-1	TRBD1	TRBJ1-5	ATSDPGQGGNQPQH
TRBV2	TRBD2	TRBJ2-2	ASSARGGTGELF
TRBV7-2	-	TRBJ2-5	ASSRQWAQETQY
TRBV11-2	-	TRBJ2-3	ASSYGGTTDTQY
TRBV19	-	TRBJ2-6	ASAIGSGANVLT
TRBV27	-	TRBJ1-2	ASSRGKSRGYT
TRBV19	TRBD1	TRBJ2-7	ASILDRAASEQY
TRBV5-1	TRBD1	TRBJ2-1	ASSLEGQGISYNEQF
TRBV4-1	-	TRBJ2-2	ASSPLTGELF
TRBV2	TRBD1	TRBJ1-1	ASSEIGQGYTEAF
TRBV15	-	TRBJ2-7	ATSRDPAAGEQY
TRBV2	-	TRBJ1-2	ASTSGQAIVLT
TRBV27	-	TRBJ1-5	ASSTANQPQH
TRBV18	-	TRBJ1-1	ASSGQMDSSTEAF
TRBV28	-	TRBJ1-6	ASSPPGVSPLH
TRBV30	TRBD2	TRBJ2-1	AWSPNGDELANEQF
TRBV7-9	-	TRBJ1-4	ASSLVEGSNEKLF
TRBV6-5	-	TRBJ2-7	ASRALGGSYEQY
TRBV27	TRBD1	TRBJ1-5	ASRDTGGSNQPQH
TRBV7-8	-	TRBJ1-4	ASSRAIGGKEKLF
TRBV5-1	TRBD1	TRBJ2-3	ASSVSGQGATDTQY
TRBV9	-	TRBJ1-2	ASRGAYGYT
TRBV3-1/TRBV3-2	-	TRBJ1-4	ASSQGARKLF
TRBV5-5	TRBD2	TRBJ2-3	ASSAGTSGDTQY
TRBV25-1	TRBD1	TRBJ1-2	ASSEFGTGDYGYT